The 5 T cell receptor beta chains listed next were all sequenced from one sample in a study of blood T cell repertoires in COVID-19. Assay: immunoSEQ multiplex PCR; the TCRdb copy retains only in-frame clones and omits some. The sample shows some 42,000 clones, roughly 90% of them seen only once. Sequencing was carried out using peripheral blood. Every receptor here comes from a human donor in a cohort sampled during active COVID-19.

The genes are TRBV21-1 and TRBJ2-7; the D call in the table, TRBD1, was not verified against the DNA. TRBV21-1 is shown as a pseudogene. The CDR3 totals 14 residues. In nucleotides, the CDR3 is TGTGCCAGCAGCAAAACTGGGACACCCTACGAGCAGTACTTC. This sequence encodes CASSKTGTPYEQYF.

The gene calls are TRBV2 and TRBJ1-1; 8 nucleotides line up with TRBD1. The CDR3 spans 12 residues. J was trimmed by 11 bases and V by 6 bases; bases with no gene match: 8. The germline V gene has CDR1 SNHLY and CDR2 FYNNEI. CDR3 protein: CASRARQGMAFF. CDR3 in DNA: TGTGCCAGCAGGGCCCGACAGGGGATGGCTTTCTTT.

The rearrangement joins TRBV7-9 to TRBJ1-1; 10 bases match TRBD1. V gave up 1 base and J gave up 1 base; unmatched junction bases: 3. This CDR3 spans 16 amino acids. The germline V gene encodes CDR1 SEHNR and CDR2 FQNEAQ (reference sequence). For the CDR3, the DNA is TGTGCCAGCAGCTTAGTCGGGACAGGGGCGAACACTGAAGCTTTCTTT. This encodes CASSLVGTGANTEAFF. The whole variable domain, filled in from reference TRBV7-9 and TRBJ1-1, reads DTGVSQNPRHKITKRGQNVTFRCDPISEHNRLYWYRQTLGQGPEFLTYFQNEAQLEKSRLLSDRFSAERPKGSFSTLEIQRTEQGDSAMYLCASSLVGTGANTEAFFGQGTRLTVV.

The chain employs TRBV4-3 and TRBJ2-5; 9 bases match TRBD1. The CDR3 is 15 amino acids. The V gene's germline CDR1 is LGHNA and CDR2 YSLEER. The J segment lost 1 base and the V segment lost 1 base, leaving 1 base of the junction unmatched. The CDR3 protein is CASSQGDRAQETQYF. For the CDR3, the DNA is TGCGCCAGCAGCCAAGGGGACAGGGCCCAAGAGACCCAGTACTTC.

The V gene is TRBV5-1, the J gene TRBJ1-2; 12 nucleotides agree with TRBD1. The CDR3 length is 22 residues. From germline, CDR1 is SGHRS and CDR2 YFSETQ. V was clipped by 0 bases and J by 4 bases; unmatched bases: 22. DNA for the CDR3: TGCGCCAGCAGCTTGGCAGGACGGACCGGGACAGGGGGCGAGATGATTGCCTATGGCTACACCTTC. Amino acid sequence: CASSLAGRTGTGGEMIAYGYTF. Combining the CDR3 with reference TRBV5-1 and TRBJ1-2 gives the whole variable domain KAGVTQTPRYLIKTRGQQVTLSCSPISGHRSVSWYQQTPGQGLQFLFEYFSETQRNKGNFPGRFSGRQFSNSRSEMNVSTLELGDSALYLCASSLAGRTGTGGEMIAYGYTFGSGTRLTVV.